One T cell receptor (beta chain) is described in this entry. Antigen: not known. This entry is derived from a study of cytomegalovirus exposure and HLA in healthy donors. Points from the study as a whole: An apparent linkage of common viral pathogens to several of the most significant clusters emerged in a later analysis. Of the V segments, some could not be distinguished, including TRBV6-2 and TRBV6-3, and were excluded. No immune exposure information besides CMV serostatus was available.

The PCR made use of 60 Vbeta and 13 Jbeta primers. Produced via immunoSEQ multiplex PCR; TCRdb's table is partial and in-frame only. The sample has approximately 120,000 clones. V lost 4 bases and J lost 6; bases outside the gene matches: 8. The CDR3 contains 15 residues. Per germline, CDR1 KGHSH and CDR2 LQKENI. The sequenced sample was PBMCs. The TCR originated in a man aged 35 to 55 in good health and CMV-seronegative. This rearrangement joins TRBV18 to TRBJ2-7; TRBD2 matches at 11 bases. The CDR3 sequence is CASSRLLAGVVEQYF. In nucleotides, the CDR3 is TGTGCCAGCTCACGCCTACTAGCGGGAGTGGTCGAGCAGTACTTC.